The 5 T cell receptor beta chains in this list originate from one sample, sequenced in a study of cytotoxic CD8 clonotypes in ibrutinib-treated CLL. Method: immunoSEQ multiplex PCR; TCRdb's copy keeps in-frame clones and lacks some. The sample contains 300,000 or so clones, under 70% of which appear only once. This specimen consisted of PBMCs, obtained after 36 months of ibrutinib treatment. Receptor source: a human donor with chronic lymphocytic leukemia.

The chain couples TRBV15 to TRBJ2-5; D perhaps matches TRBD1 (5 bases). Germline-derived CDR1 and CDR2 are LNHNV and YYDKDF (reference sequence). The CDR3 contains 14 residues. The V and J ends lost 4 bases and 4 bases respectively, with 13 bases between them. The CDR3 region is CATSTQSQGETQYF. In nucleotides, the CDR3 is TGTGCCACCAGCACCCAATCCCAGGGAGAGACCCAGTACTTC.

The CDR3 protein is CASSTASLAGGLYEQYF. The CDR3 nucleotides are TGTGCCAGCAGCACGGCGTCCCTAGCGGGGGGGCTTTACGAGCAGTACTTC. The chain couples TRBV5-4 to TRBJ2-7; 12 nucleotides align to TRBD2. The length of the CDR3 is 17 residues. Trimming at V came to 4 bases and at J to 4 bases, leaving 12 bases not matched to a gene. The germline gives CDR1 SGHNT, CDR2 YYREEE (reference sequence).

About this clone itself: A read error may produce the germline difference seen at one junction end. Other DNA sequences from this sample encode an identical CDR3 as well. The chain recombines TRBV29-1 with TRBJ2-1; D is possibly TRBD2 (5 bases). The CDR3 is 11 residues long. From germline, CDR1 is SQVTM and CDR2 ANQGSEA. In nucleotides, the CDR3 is TGTAGCGTTGGCCCGAACAATGAGCAGTTCTTC. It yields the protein CSVGPNNEQFF.

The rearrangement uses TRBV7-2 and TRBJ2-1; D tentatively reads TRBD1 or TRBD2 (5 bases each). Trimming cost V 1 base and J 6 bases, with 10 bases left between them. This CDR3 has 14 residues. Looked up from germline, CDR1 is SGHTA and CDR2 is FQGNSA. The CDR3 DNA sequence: TGTGCCAGCAGCTTAGACGGGACCGTCAATGAGCAGTTCTTC. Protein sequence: CASSLDGTVNEQFF.

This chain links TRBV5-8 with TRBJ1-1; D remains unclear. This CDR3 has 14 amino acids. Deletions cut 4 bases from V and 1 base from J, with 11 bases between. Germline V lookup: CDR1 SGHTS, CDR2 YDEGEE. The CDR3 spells CASSTWVANTEAFF. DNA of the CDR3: TGTGCCAGCAGCACGTGGGTGGCGAACACTGAAGCTTTCTTT.